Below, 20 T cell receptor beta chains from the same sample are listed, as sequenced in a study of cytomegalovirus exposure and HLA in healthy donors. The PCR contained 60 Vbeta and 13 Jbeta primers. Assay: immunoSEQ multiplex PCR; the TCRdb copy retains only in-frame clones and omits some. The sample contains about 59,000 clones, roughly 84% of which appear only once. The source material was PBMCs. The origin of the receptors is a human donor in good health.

The DNA of the CDR3 is TGTGCCAGCAAGCTTTTCTCGGTCGATGAGCAGTTCTTC. It codes for CASKLFSVDEQFF. This chain connects TRBV2 to TRBJ2-1; D ambiguous. The CDR3 totals 13 residues. V dropped 7 bases and J dropped 8 bases, with 15 bases sitting between them. The germline gives CDR1 SNHLY, CDR2 FYNNEI.

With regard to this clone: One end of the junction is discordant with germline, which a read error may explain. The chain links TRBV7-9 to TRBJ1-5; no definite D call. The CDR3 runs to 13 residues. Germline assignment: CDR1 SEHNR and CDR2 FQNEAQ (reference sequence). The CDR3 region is CSSSKWSDQPQHF. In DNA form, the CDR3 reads TGTTCCAGCAGCAAGTGGAGCGATCAGCCCCAGCATTTT.

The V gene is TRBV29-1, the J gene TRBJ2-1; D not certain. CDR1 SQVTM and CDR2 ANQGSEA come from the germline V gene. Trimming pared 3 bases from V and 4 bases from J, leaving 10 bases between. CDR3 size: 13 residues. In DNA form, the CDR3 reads TGCAGCGTTGATTTTAACTTTTACAATGAGCAGTTCTTC. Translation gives CSVDFNFYNEQFF.

This CDR3 is CASSLGTASYEQYF. DNA of the CDR3: TGCGCCAGCAGCTTGGGGACAGCCTCCTACGAGCAGTACTTC. This chain connects TRBV5-1 to TRBJ2-7; D is possibly TRBD1 (6 bases). V dropped 0 bases and J dropped 0 bases, with 7 bases sitting between them. In germline, CDR1 is SGHRS, CDR2 YFSETQ. The CDR3 length is 14 residues.

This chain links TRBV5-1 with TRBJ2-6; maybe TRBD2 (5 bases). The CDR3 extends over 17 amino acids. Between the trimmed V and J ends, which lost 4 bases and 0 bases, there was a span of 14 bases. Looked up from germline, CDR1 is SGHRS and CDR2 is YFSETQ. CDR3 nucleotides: TGCGCCAGCAGCCCGGACTTAATGGGCTCTGGGGCCAACGTCCTGACTTTC. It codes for CASSPDLMGSGANVLTF. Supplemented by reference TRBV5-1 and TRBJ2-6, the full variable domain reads KAGVTQTPRYLIKTRGQQVTLSCSPISGHRSVSWYQQTPGQGLQFLFEYFSETQRNKGNFPGRFSGRQFSNSRSEMNVSTLELGDSALYLCASSPDLMGSGANVLTFGAGSRLTVL.

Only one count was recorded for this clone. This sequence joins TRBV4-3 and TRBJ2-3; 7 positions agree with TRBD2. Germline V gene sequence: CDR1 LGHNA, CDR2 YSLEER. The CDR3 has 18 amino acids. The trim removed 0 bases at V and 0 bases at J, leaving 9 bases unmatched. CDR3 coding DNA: TGCGCCAGCAGCCAAGATACCCCTAGCGGCTACAGCACAGATACGCAGTATTTT. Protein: CASSQDTPSGYSTDTQYF.

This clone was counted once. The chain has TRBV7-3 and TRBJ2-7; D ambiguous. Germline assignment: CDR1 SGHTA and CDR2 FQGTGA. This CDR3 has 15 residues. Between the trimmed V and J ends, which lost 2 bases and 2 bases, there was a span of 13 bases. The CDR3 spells CASSLGPGPPYEQYF. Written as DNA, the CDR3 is TGTGCCAGCAGCTTAGGTCCCGGTCCCCCCTACGAGCAGTACTTC.

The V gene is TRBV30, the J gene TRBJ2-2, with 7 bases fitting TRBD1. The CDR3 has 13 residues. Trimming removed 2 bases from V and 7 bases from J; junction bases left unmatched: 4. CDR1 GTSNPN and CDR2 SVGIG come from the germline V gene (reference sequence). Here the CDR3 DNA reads TGTGCCTGGAGTAAGACAGGGTACGGGGAGCTGTTTTTT. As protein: CAWSKTGYGELFF.

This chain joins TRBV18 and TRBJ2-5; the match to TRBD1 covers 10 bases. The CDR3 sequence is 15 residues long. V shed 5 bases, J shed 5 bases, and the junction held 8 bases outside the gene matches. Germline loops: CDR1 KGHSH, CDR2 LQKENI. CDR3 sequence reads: CASSSLGTGVETQYF. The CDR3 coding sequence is TGTGCCAGCTCATCGCTTGGGACAGGGGTGGAGACCCAGTACTTC. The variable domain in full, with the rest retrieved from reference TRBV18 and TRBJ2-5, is NAGVMQNPRHLVRRRGQEARLRCSPMKGHSHVYWYRQLPEEGLKFMVYLQKENIIDESGMPKERFSAEFPKEGPSILRIQQVVRGDSAAYFCASSSLGTGVETQYFGPGTRLLVL.

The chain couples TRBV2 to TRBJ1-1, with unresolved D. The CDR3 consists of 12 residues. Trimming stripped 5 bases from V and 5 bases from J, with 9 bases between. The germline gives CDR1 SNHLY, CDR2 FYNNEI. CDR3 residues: CASSYERTEAFF. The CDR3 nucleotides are TGTGCCAGCAGTTACGAACGGACTGAAGCTTTCTTT.

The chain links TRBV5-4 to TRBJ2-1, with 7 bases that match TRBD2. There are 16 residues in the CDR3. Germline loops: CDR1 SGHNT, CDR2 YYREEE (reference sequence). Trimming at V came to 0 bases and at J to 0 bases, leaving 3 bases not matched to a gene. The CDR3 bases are TGTGCCAGCAGCTTGGGGGCGGGGGACTCCTACAATGAGCAGTTCTTC. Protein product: CASSLGAGDSYNEQFF.

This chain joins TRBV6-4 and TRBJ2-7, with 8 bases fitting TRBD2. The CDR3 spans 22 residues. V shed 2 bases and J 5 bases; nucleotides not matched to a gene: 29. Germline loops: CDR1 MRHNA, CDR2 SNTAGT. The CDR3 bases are TGTGCCAGCAGTGACGTCGTCGGGGGGCGGGGGGCGTCGGGCGGAGAAAGCCACGAGCAGTACTTC. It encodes CASSDVVGGRGASGGESHEQYF.

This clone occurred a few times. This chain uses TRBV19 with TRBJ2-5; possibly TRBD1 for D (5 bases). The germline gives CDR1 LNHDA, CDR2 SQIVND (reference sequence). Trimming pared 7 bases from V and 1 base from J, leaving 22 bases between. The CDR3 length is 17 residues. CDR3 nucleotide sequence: TGTGCCAGTATCCCCCCATGGTGTGGGGCCGTCCAAGAGACCCAGTACTTC. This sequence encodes CASIPPWCGAVQETQYF. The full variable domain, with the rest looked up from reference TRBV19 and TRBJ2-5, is DGGITQSPKYLFRKEGQNVTLSCEQNLNHDAMYWYRQDPGQGLRLIYYSQIVNDFQKGDIAEGYSVSREKKESFPLTVTSAQKNPTAFYLCASIPPWCGAVQETQYFGPGTRLLVL.

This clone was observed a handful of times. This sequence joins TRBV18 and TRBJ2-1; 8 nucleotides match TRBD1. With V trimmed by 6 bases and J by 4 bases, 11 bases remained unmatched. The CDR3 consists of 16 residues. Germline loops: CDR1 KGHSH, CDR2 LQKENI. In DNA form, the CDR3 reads TGTGCCAGCTCTCGCTCACAGGGGGTACTTTACAATGAGCAGTTCTTC. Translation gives CASSRSQGVLYNEQFF.

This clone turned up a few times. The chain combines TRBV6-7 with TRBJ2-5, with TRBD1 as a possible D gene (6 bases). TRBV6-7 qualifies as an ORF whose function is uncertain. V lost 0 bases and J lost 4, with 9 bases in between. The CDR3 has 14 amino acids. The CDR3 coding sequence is TGTGCCAGCAGTTACTCGGGACAACGAGAGACCCAGTACTTC. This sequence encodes CASSYSGQRETQYF.

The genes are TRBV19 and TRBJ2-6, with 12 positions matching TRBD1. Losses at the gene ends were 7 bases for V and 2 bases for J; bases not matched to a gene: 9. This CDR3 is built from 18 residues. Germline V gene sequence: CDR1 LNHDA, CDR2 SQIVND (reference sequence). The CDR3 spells CASTVRDRGQTGANVLTF. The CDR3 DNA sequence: TGTGCCAGTACCGTCCGGGACAGGGGGCAGACTGGGGCCAACGTCCTGACTTTC.

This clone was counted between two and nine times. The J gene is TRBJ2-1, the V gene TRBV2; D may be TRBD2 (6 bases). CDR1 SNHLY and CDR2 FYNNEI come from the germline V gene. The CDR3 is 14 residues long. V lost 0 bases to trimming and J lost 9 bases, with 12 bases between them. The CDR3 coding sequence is TGTGCCAGCAGTGAAGCCCCCGGGGGACGTGAGCAGTTCTTC. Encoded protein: CASSEAPGGREQFF.

The DNA of the CDR3 is TGTGCCAGCTCACCATGGGACAACACAGATACGCAGTATTTT. Amino acid sequence: CASSPWDNTDTQYF. The chain is built from TRBV18 and TRBJ2-3; possible D gene TRBD1, 6 bases. V was shortened by 2 bases and J by 2 bases, with 8 bases between the two germline ends. Germline CDR1 is KGHSH and CDR2 is LQKENI. The CDR3 runs to 14 residues.

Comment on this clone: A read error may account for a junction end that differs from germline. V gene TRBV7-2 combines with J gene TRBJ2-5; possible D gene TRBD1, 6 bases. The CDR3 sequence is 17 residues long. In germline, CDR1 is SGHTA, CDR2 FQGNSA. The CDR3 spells CASSLAWGRIEQGTQYF. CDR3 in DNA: TGTGCCAGCAGCTTAGCTTGGGGGCGTATCGAACAAGGGACCCAGTACTTC.

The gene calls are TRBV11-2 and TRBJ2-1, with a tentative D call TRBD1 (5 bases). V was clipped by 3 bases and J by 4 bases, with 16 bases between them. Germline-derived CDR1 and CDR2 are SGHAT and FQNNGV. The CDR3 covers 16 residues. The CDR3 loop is CASSFRGGEGYNEQFF. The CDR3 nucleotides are TGTGCCAGCAGCTTTAGGGGCGGAGAAGGGTACAATGAGCAGTTCTTC.